The source of this TCR beta chain is a study of cytomegalovirus exposure and HLA in healthy donors. Study findings and constraints: Being productive about 87% or about 30% of the time was typical of most TCR beta V segments in an earlier analysis. Several of the most significant clusters were apparently associated with common viral pathogens in a later analysis.

PCR used 60 Vbeta primers and 13 Jbeta primers. The assay was immunoSEQ multiplex PCR, and TCRdb's table has in-frame clones only and misses some. The sample includes about 180,000 clones, 84% of them seen just once. V was pared by 2 bases and J by 3 bases, with 9 bases of the junction left unmatched. Germline V CDR1 and CDR2: MGHRA, YSYEKL. The CDR3 contains 17 residues. Only one count was recorded for this clone. No antigen is known for it. The V gene is TRBV4-1, the J gene TRBJ2-3, with 9 nucleotides matching TRBD1. The sequencing input was PBMCs. The clonotype was recovered from a girl under 18 in good health and CMV-seropositive. CDR3 in amino acids: CASSQFWDRVETDTQYF. Written as DNA, the CDR3 is TGCGCCAGCAGCCAATTTTGGGACAGGGTCGAAACAGATACGCAGTATTTT.